Below, one TCR beta chain is given with its context. The method was immunoSEQ multiplex PCR; TCRdb's version includes in-frame clones alone and lacks a portion of them. The sample contains about 240,000 clones, approximately 85% of which appear only once. This entry is derived from a study of blood T cell repertoires in COVID-19. The CDR3 extends over 14 amino acids. CDR1 and CDR2 (germline): MNHNY, SVGAGI (reference sequence). V was trimmed by 2 bases and J by 7 bases, leaving 11 bases between them. This receptor was identified in a woman in her fifties or sixties with active or convalescent COVID-19. The chain combines TRBV6-6 with TRBJ1-4, with a tentative D call TRBD1 (5 bases). The source material was peripheral blood. CDR3 nucleotides: TGTGCCAGCAGTTACGGGGGGGGAGCTGAAAAACTGTTTTTT. Encoded protein: CASSYGGGAEKLFF.